Listed here is a single T cell receptor beta chain. Time point defined: after dendritic cell vaccination, including at tumor progression/relapse. Sequenced by immunoSEQ multiplex PCR; TCRdb stores in-frame clones only, minus some. The repertoire holds about 24,000 clones, with about 90% as singletons. The data derive from a study of glioma-infiltrating T cells after dendritic cell vaccination. Study details: Samples are from glioblastoma patients in Phase I and II dendritic cell vaccine trials.

This CDR3 is built from 14 residues. Deletions cut 3 bases from V and 0 bases from J, with 8 bases between. CDR1 is SEHNR and CDR2 is FQNEAQ in the germline V gene (reference sequence). V gene TRBV7-9 combines with J gene TRBJ1-1; D is perhaps TRBD1 (5 bases). The receptor was derived from a human donor with glioblastoma. The sample in question was blood, obtained after dendritic cell vaccination. The CDR3 DNA is TGTGCCAGCAGCTTGCGGGGGGTGAACACTGAAGCTTTCTTT. Encoded protein: CASSLRGVNTEAFF.